The entry below gives a single TCR beta chain sequence along with its context. As yet, its antigen is unknown. The sample originates from a study of T cell responses to AZD1222 COVID-19 vaccine. Study-wide background: Researchers grouped second doses given at about 4 or about 12 weeks into one pool.

Study results and limitations: Among AZD1222 vaccinees, only five to seven were seropositive at baseline. Unmutated variant regions are reportedly targeted by nearly half of spike-specific TCRs. Clonal diversity may have been underestimated in mostly white British donors.

The CDR3 has 15 residues. The V end lost 9 bases, the J end lost 4 bases, and 21 bases lay between the germline ends. Germline V lookup: CDR1 LNHDA, CDR2 SQIVND (reference sequence). Here immunoSEQ multiplex PCR was the method, and the copy in TCRdb shows in-frame clones only, minus some. This sample has over 85,000 clones; less than 95% occur once, and the top ten carry 7.8%. The V call is TRBV19, the J call TRBJ1-1, with D possibly TRBD1 on 6 matching bases. This TCR derives from an adult in good health. Sequenced here: peripheral blood, sampled on day 0 of AZD1222 vaccination. In nucleotides, the CDR3 is TGTGCCAGCAACGGGGAACAGGGTAGGGGCACTGAAGCTTTCTTT. Its protein is CASNGEQGRGTEAFF.